This TCR beta chain was observed in a study of shared clonotypes between healthy human individuals (dated by TCRdb to the early 2020s). At the level of the whole study: The cohort comprised a couple of women and a few men aged 18 to 49 years. Blood TCR repertoires of a handful of healthy adults were deeply sequenced to estimate repertoire size and the extent of clonotype sharing between individuals. To increase sequencing depth and limit assay-specific biases, TCR repertoire library preparation and sequencing were carried out by different laboratories using diverse techniques. Between about 0.94 and 8.9 billion PBMCs per donor were obtained by leukapheresis. Study-wide findings and limitations: Pairwise subsampling indicated that sequencing depth was expected to affect the degree of clonotype sharing among donors. Sampling was restricted to blood, and TCR repertoires in tissue are likely to differ from TCR repertoires in blood. Because the study included a small number of donors, the genetic and exposure-history diversity represented was limited.

Donors were healthy HIV-negative adults with no recently reported acute infections or vaccinations. Every donor was a Caucasian adult living in Nashville, Tennessee, USA. In the unsorted samples, 70 million to 95 million PBMCs were counted, and genomic DNA was extracted using the QIAamp DNA Blood Mini kit. Blood was collected by leukapheresis, and PBMCs were isolated by Ficoll-Histopaque density gradient centrifugation and then cryopreserved in liquid nitrogen vapor phase. The CDR3 covers 16 residues, taking in both the cysteine and the phenylalanine. The kept DNA is CDR3 alone, 48 bases in frame from the first base. V is reduced by 1 base and J by 3 bases, leaving a spacing of 15 bases between them. CDR1 is given as SEHNR and CDR2 as FQNEAQ, both from the germline V gene (reference sequence). For this clone: There is no known antigen for this receptor. Base-call qualities are not available, and no considerably larger clone is one nucleotide away.

Using the deep immunoSEQ assay, multiplex PCR amplified TCR CDR3 regions from genomic DNA. Extracted genomic DNA from each cell subset was distributed evenly across all wells of several immunoSEQ 96-well plates, and each plate was treated as a replicate. For unsorted PBMC, roughly 330 ng of genomic DNA, equivalent to around 30,000 T cell genomes, went into each replicate PCR. Genomic DNA from unsorted PBMC was sequenced over ten immunoSEQ deep assay plates. Purified libraries were quantified with a Qubit 3.0 fluorometer, sized on a Bioanalyzer 2100, and re-quantified with the KAPA Library Quantification kit. Every immunoSEQ 96-well plate was sequenced on a dedicated single-read 150-cycle Illumina NextSeq 550 flow cell. Per the original workflow: The immunoSEQ output contained only junctional sequences without quality scores, so filtering could not match that applied to full-length reads. To assign V/J genes and CDR3, sequences were annotated using PyIR, a Python wrapper for IgBLAST v1.9, with IMGT germline references. Any read was removed if the V/J assignment was weak (E-value above 1e-6), the CDR3 was missing, or the read contained stop codons, out-of-frame junctions, or ambiguous translated residues. V3J clonotypes were defined as sequences sharing the same inferred V gene, J gene, and CDR3 amino acid sequence. To compute the percentage overlap between repertoires, the number of shared unique clonotypes was divided by the size of the smaller repertoire. Repertoire richness was assessed with RTK rarefaction, the Chao1 estimator, and Recon v2.1 estimates of unobserved clonotypes. TCRdb mirrors the immuneACCESS table, restricted to in-frame sequences. Some clones are absent from its copies; in checked studies, under half trace to an unresolved V gene, and the reason for the others is unknown. The DNA gave D and trimming, while V, J and clone size come from that table. The sample table lists around 500,000 clones, around 79% of them with a count of one. Over 9.5% of the sample is taken by the ten largest.

The sequence came from a woman in her forties in good health. Some clones in this sample may be carry-over from other donors' samples. The sequenced sample consisted of PBMCs. The rearrangement combines TRBV7-9 with TRBJ1-1; the D gene assignment is ambiguous. The DNA is TGTGCCAGCAGCTTAGGAAGGGTGGAGGTGGACACTGAAGCTTTCTTT. Its translation reads: CASSLGRVEVDTEAFF.